This TCR beta chain was obtained from a study of T cell responses to AZD1222 COVID-19 vaccine. Whole-study findings and limits: Seropositivity was recorded at baseline in only five to seven AZD1222 recipients. Sampled repertoires all dated from after the peak T cell response.

Note on this clone: Antigen: not known.

Libraries were prepared by immunoSEQ multiplex PCR; TCRdb keeps only in-frame clonotypes and omits some of them. The data contain around 120,000 clones, approximately 92% of them singletons. The CDR3 runs to 13 residues. Germline V lookup: CDR1 SNHLY, CDR2 FYNNEI. Trimming took off 6 bases at V and 5 bases at J, with 11 bases between the two ends. The receptor comes from an adult in good health. Material: peripheral blood, obtained on day 0 of AZD1222 vaccination. J is TRBJ2-1 and V is TRBV2, with D maybe TRBD2 (5 bases). The CDR3 coding sequence is TGTGCCAGCAGCGCGGGTCTACACAATGAGCAGTTCTTC. It specifies CASSAGLHNEQFF.